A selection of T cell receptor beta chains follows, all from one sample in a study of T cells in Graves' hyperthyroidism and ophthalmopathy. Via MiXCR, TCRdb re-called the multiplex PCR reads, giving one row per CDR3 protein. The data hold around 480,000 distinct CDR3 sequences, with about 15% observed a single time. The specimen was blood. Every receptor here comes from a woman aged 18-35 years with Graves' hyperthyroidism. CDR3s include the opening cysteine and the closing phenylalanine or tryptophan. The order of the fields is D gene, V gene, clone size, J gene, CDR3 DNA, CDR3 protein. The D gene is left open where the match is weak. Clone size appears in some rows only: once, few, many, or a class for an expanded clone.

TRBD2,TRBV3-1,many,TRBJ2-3,TGTGCCAGCAGCCAAGACCTAGCGGGAGTCACCGATACGCAGTATTTT,CASSQDLAGVTDTQYF
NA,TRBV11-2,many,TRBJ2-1,TGTGCCAGCAGCTTTCGTGGGAGCTCCTACAATGAGCAGTTCTTC,CASSFRGSSYNEQFF
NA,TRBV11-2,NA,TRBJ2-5,TGTGCCAGCAGCTCCGACATACAAGAGACCCAGTACTTC,CASSSDIQETQYF
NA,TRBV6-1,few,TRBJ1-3,TGTGCCGTCAGGGATCGCGGAAACACCATATATTTT,CAVRDRGNTIYF
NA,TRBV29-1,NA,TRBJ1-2,TGCAGCGTTGTCTCTGGGGTAGCTAACTATGGCTACACCTTC,CSVVSGVANYGYTF
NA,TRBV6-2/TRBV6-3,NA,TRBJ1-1,TGTGCCAGCAGTTATTGGGAGAACGCTGAAGCTTTCTTT,CASSYWENAEAFF
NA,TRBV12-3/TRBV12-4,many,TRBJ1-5,TGTGCCAGCAGTTTAGGAAAGTCCCCCTTTGGACAGCCCCAGCATTTT,CASSLGKSPFGQPQHF
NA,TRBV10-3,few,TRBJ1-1,TGTGCCATCAGCCCCGCCGGACGGGAGAACACTGAAGCTTTCTTT,CAISPAGRENTEAFF
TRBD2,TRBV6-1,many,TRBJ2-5,TGTGCCAGCAGTTATTCCGGACTAGCGGGAATCTCCCAAGAGACCCAGTACTTC,CASSYSGLAGISQETQYF
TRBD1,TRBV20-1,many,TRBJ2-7,TGCAGTGCTGAACATCGGGACAGAACGGTCTACGAGCAGTACTTC,CSAEHRDRTVYEQYF
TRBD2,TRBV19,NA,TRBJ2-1,TGTGCCAGTAGTAGGTCTCGAGGGGGGGTCTGGACTAGCGGGGTCGGCGATGAGCAGTTCTTC,CASSRSRGGVWTSGVGDEQFF
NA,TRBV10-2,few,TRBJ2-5,TGCGCCAGCAGTGATTACAAGCAGGCCCAGTACTTC,CASSDYKQAQYF
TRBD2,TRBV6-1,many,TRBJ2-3,TGTGCCAGCATGACTAGCGGCACAGATACGCAGTATTTT,CASMTSGTDTQYF
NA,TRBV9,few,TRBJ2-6,TGTGCCAGCAGCGTAGCGACATTCCGATCCGGGGCCAACGTCCTGACTTTC,CASSVATFRSGANVLTF
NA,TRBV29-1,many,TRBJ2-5,TGCAGCGTTCAATCGAAGGGAGGAGAGACCCAGTACTTC,CSVQSKGGETQYF
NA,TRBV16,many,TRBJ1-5,TGTGCCAGCAGCCAATCGGGGTGGGGCCAGCCCCAGCATTTT,CASSQSGWGQPQHF
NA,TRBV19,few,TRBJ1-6,TGTGCCAGTACCCTCGGATCCTCCGGGAGCTCCTATAATTCACCCCTCCACTTT,CASTLGSSGSSYNSPLHF
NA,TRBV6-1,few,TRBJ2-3,TGTGCCAGCAGTGACCAGATGAATACGCAGTATTTT,CASSDQMNTQYF
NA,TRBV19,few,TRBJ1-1,TGTGCCAGTAGTATTTTGGGGGACACTGAAGCTTTCTTT,CASSILGDTEAFF
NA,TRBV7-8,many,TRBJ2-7,TGTGCCAGCAGCAGGGAGTCTCTGGAGCAGTACTTC,CASSRESLEQYF
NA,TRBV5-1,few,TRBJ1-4,TGCGCCAGCAGCGACCCCAGCGGGGTCACTAATGAAAAACTGTTTTTT,CASSDPSGVTNEKLFF
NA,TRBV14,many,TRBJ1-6,TGTGCCAGCAGCCAAGATCTCGACCGGGCTTCACCCCTCCACTTT,CASSQDLDRASPLHF
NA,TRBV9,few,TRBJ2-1,TGTGCCAGCAGCGTAGAGGCCTCAACTAGCCTCTCCTACAATGAGCAGTTCTTC,CASSVEASTSLSYNEQFF
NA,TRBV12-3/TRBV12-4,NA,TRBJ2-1,TGTGCCAGCAGTTTTGGGACGGTGAACAATGAGCAGTTCTTC,CASSFGTVNNEQFF
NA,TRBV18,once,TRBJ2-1,TGTGCCAGCTCACCGGTTAGCGGAGGAGGTCCCTCCTACAATGAGCAGTTCTTC,CASSPVSGGGPSYNEQFF
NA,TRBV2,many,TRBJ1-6,TGTGCCAGCGCTATGATTAGGGGGTCACCCCTCCACTTT,CASAMIRGSPLHF
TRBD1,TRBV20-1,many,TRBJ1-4,TGCAGTGCCCTCCGGGGACAGCTTAATGAAAAACTGTTTTTT,CSALRGQLNEKLFF
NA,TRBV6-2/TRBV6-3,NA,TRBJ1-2,TGTGCCTCCTTGGACAGTAACTATGGCTACACCTTC,CASLDSNYGYTF
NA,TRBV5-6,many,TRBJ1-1,TGTGCCAGCAGCCTGATGGGCCGGTACACTGAAGCTTTCTTT,CASSLMGRYTEAFF
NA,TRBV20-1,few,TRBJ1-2,TGCAGTGCTAGGGTCCTGCCTCTCACGGGGGCATATGGCTACACCTTC,CSARVLPLTGAYGYTF
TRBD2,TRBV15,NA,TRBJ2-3,TGTGCCACCAGCGGACGGCGGGAGGGCCAGGGGTCAGATACGCAGTATTTT,CATSGRREGQGSDTQYF
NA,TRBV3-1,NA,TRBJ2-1,TGTGCCAGCAGCCTTTTTGGGGCCCCGTACAATGAGCAGTTCTTC,CASSLFGAPYNEQFF
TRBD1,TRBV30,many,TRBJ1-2,TGTGCCTGGAGTGTACAGGGACAGGGCCCCTATGGCTACACCTTC,CAWSVQGQGPYGYTF
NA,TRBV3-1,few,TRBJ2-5,TGTGCCAGCAGCCCGATTGGGGGGGCTCGGGGGACCCAGTACTTC,CASSPIGGARGTQYF
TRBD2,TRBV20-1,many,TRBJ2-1,TGCAGTGACCAAGGACTAGCGGGAGTTCAGGAGCAGTTCTTC,CSDQGLAGVQEQFF
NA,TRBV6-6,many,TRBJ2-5,TGTGCCAGCAGTTACAGGCAGGGGTGGGAAGAGACCCAGTACTTC,CASSYRQGWEETQYF
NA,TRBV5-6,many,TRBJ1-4,TGTGCCAGCAGCTTGGGGGGGCCATGGGAAAAACTGTTTTTT,CASSLGGPWEKLFF
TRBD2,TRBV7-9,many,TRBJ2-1,TGTGCCAGCAGCTTAGCAGCATCGGGAGGGGGAAATGAGCAGTTCTTC,CASSLAASGGGNEQFF
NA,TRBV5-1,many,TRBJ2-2,TGCGCCAGCACACTCGTTACACAGGCGAACACCGGGGAGCTGTTTTTT,CASTLVTQANTGELFF
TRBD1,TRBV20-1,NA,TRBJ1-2,TGCAGTGCTAATCTAGGGGGCTTCTATGGCCACACCTTC,CSANLGGFYGHTF
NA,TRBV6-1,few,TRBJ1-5,TGTGCCAGCAGGGAACAGGGAAGTTTGAGTCCCCAGCATTTT,CASREQGSLSPQHF
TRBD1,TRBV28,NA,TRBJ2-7,TGTGCCAGCAGTAAGTCCGGGACAGGTCCACCCTACGAGCAGTACTTC,CASSKSGTGPPYEQYF
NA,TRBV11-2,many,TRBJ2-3,TGTGCCAGCAGCCCTCTCGGGGCGGACCTCACAGATACGCAGTATTTT,CASSPLGADLTDTQYF
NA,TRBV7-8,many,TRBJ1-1,TGTGCCAGCAGCTTATCGGGGGCCCGAACTGAAGCTTTCTTT,CASSLSGARTEAFF
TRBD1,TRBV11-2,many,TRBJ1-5,TGTGCCAGCAGCCGACAGGGCTACGAAGATCAGCCCCAGCATTTT,CASSRQGYEDQPQHF
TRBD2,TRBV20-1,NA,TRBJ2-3,TGCAGTGCTAGCGGGCTAGCGGGAGTGAGAGATACGCAGTATTTT,CSASGLAGVRDTQYF
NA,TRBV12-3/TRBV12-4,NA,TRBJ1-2,TGTGCCAGCAGGCCGGCGTCCAGCACTAACTATGGCTACACCTTC,CASRPASSTNYGYTF
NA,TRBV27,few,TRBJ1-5,TGTGCCAGCAGTGCGGTGGCTGAACGAAATCAGCCCCAGCATTTT,CASSAVAERNQPQHF
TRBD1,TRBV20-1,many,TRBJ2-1,TGCAGTGCTAGTCGTTGGACAGGGGGGAGCAATGAGCAGTTCTTC,CSASRWTGGSNEQFF
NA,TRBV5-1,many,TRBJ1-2,TGCGCCAGCAGCCCTACACACCCCGGGGACTACTATGGCTACACCTTC,CASSPTHPGDYYGYTF
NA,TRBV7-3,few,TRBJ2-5,TGTGCCAGCAGCCCTCAGGGGCGGTACCAAGAGACCCAGTACTTC,CASSPQGRYQETQYF
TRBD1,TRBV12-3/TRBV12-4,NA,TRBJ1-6,TGTGCCAGCAGTTTTGAGGACAGGGGGTTCTATAATTCACCCCTCCACTTT,CASSFEDRGFYNSPLHF
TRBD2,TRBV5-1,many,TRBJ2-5,TGCGCCAGCCTACCGGGACTAGAACAAGAGACCCAGTACTTC,CASLPGLEQETQYF